These T cell receptor beta chains were read from a single sample in a study of blood T cell repertoires in COVID-19. The repertoire was sequenced with immunoSEQ multiplex PCR; TCRdb's copy has only in-frame clones and lacks some. The sample has roughly 190,000 clones; 87% are singletons. Sample: PBMCs or T cells enriched from blood (not recorded which). These receptors came from a woman in her twenties or thirties who had recovered from COVID-19. Each CDR3 is given with its conserved first and last residue. Fields, in order: D gene, clone size, J gene, V gene, CDR3 protein, CDR3 DNA. D genes are given only for firm matches. Clone sizes are given selectively: once, few, many, or a class where the clone is expanded.

TRBD1	NA	TRBJ2-2	TRBV5-5	CASSWSLTGGFPGELFF	TGTGCCAGCAGCTGGAGCCTGACAGGGGGGTTTCCCGGGGAGCTGTTTTTT
NA	NA	TRBJ1-2	TRBV30	CAWSVSGDPLYGYTF	TGTGCCTGGAGTGTATCCGGGGATCCCTTATATGGCTACACCTTC
TRBD1	NA	TRBJ2-6	TRBV7-9	CASSFQGALPSGANVLTF	TGTGCCAGCAGCTTCCAGGGGGCGCTTCCCTCTGGGGCCAACGTCCTGACTTTC
TRBD1	NA	TRBJ1-5	TRBV28	CASSAGTANQPQHF	TGTGCCAGCAGCGCCGGGACAGCAAATCAGCCCCAGCATTTT
NA	NA	TRBJ2-3	TRBV2	CASRRERGTDTQYF	TGTGCCAGCAGGCGCGAGCGGGGCACAGATACGCAGTATTTT
NA	once	TRBJ1-2	TRBV6-2/TRBV6-3	CASSYSTAGVGYTF	TGTGCCAGCAGTTACTCGACGGCAGGGGTCGGCTACACCTTC
NA	NA	TRBJ2-7	TRBV5-1	CASSLGGHRYEQYF	TGCGCCAGCAGCTTGGGGGGGCATCGTTACGAGCAGTACTTC
TRBD1	NA	TRBJ2-1	TRBV9	CASSPSGQGANEQFF	TGTGCCAGCAGCCCGTCGGGACAGGGGGCCAATGAGCAGTTCTTC
TRBD2	NA	TRBJ2-7	TRBV4-2	CASSQERGGGSYEQYF	TGTGCCAGCAGCCAGGAGCGGGGGGGCGGGTCCTACGAGCAGTACTTC
TRBD1	NA	TRBJ1-6	TRBV2	CASRGRGANSPLHF	TGTGCCAGCAGAGGCAGGGGGGCTAATTCACCCCTCCACTTT
NA	NA	TRBJ1-6	TRBV27	CASRVSGTANSPLHF	TGTGCCAGCAGGGTTAGCGGGACGGCCAATTCACCCCTCCACTTT
NA	once	TRBJ2-1	TRBV9	CASSERPSTPTPSDEQFF	TGTGCCAGCAGCGAGAGGCCCTCGACCCCAACACCCTCCGATGAGCAGTTCTTC
NA	NA	TRBJ2-3	TRBV11-3	CASSPLGGGTDTQYF	TGTGCCAGCAGCCCTCTTGGAGGGGGCACAGATACGCAGTATTTT
NA	once	TRBJ1-1	TRBV2	CASSERRGNTEAFF	TGTGCCAGCAGTGAACGACGGGGTAACACTGAAGCTTTCTTT
TRBD1	NA	TRBJ1-4	TRBV5-8	CASSRQGPNEKLFF	TGTGCCAGCAGCCGACAGGGCCCCAATGAAAAACTGTTTTTT
NA	once	TRBJ1-4	TRBV6-5	CASRPPGLTNEKLFF	TGTGCCAGCAGACCCCCAGGATTGACTAATGAAAAACTGTTTTTT
TRBD1	NA	TRBJ1-2	TRBV29-1	CSAGQTSYGYTF	TGCAGCGCGGGACAGACAAGCTATGGCTACACCTTC
NA	NA	TRBJ1-2	TRBV19	CASSEDKLYGYTF	TGTGCCAGTAGTGAGGACAAGCTCTATGGCTACACCTTC
NA	NA	TRBJ2-5	TRBV6-5	CASTTVGVSKTQYF	TGTGCCAGCACCACGGTGGGAGTTTCGAAGACCCAGTACTTC
TRBD2	NA	TRBJ2-5	TRBV2	CASSRTSGSQETQYF	TGTGCCAGCAGTCGGACTAGCGGGAGCCAAGAGACCCAGTACTTC
TRBD1	NA	TRBJ1-4	TRBV5-1	CASSLVSGTGGFREKLFF	TGCGCCAGCAGCTTGGTCTCCGGGACAGGCGGTTTCCGCGAAAAACTGTTTTTT
NA	NA	TRBJ1-1	TRBV3-1/TRBV3-2	CASSQDPQNTEAFF	TGTGCCAGCAGCCAAGACCCCCAGAACACTGAAGCTTTCTTT
NA	NA	TRBJ2-7	TRBV6-2/TRBV6-3	CASSYPSGPTPYEQYF	TGTGCCAGCAGTTACCCCAGCGGGCCTACCCCCTACGAGCAGTACTTC
NA	NA	TRBJ1-3	TRBV7-2	CASSLDRGNTIYF	TGTGCCAGCAGCTTAGATCGGGGAAACACCATATATTTT
TRBD1	NA	TRBJ1-2	TRBV7-2	CASSLPGQIYGYTF	TGTGCCAGCAGCCTACCGGGACAGATCTATGGCTACACCTTC
NA	NA	TRBJ2-7	TRBV4-1	CASSQNPLVEQYF	TGCGCCAGCAGCCAAAACCCCCTAGTCGAGCAGTACTTC
NA	NA	TRBJ1-1	TRBV30	CAWSRGVLNTEAFF	TGTGCCTGGAGCCGGGGAGTGTTGAACACTGAAGCTTTCTTT
TRBD1	NA	TRBJ2-7	TRBV14	CASSHLHRGPYEQYF	TGTGCCAGCAGCCACCTCCACAGGGGCCCCTACGAGCAGTACTTC
NA	few	TRBJ1-5	TRBV7-9	CASSLGGGNQPQHF	TGTGCCAGCAGCTTAGGCGGCGGGAACCAGCCCCAGCATTTT
NA	NA	TRBJ1-5	TRBV2	CASSGGRGSNQPQHF	TGTGCCAGCAGTGGGGGGCGAGGAAGCAATCAGCCCCAGCATTTT
TRBD1	NA	TRBJ1-2	TRBV2	CASTRDRGYGYTF	TGTGCCAGCACTCGCGACAGGGGCTATGGCTACACCTTC
TRBD2	NA	TRBJ2-6	TRBV11-2	CGGPRGGAGANVLTF	TGTGGAGGCCCCCGGGGGGGAGCTGGGGCCAACGTCCTGACTTTC
TRBD1	NA	TRBJ2-5	TRBV7-3	CASSLEPGQGEETQYF	TGTGCCAGCAGCCTCGAGCCGGGACAGGGGGAAGAGACCCAGTACTTC
TRBD1	NA	TRBJ1-2	TRBV27	CASSRIDRAGYTF	TGTGCCAGCAGTAGAATAGACAGGGCGGGCTACACCTTC
TRBD2	NA	TRBJ2-6	TRBV19	CASTEGLAGVSGANVLTF	TGTGCCAGTACCGAGGGACTAGCGGGCGTCTCTGGGGCCAACGTCCTGACTTTC
NA	NA	TRBJ1-3	TRBV6-5	CASGGNSGNTIYF	TGTGCCAGCGGAGGTAACTCTGGAAACACCATATATTTT
NA	NA	TRBJ2-1	TRBV19	CASKEWGLQTTGEQFF	TGTGCCAGCAAAGAGTGGGGACTGCAGACGACGGGGGAGCAGTTCTTC
NA	NA	TRBJ2-3	TRBV27	CASSLQVDTQYF	TGTGCCAGCAGTTTACAGGTAGATACGCAGTATTTT
TRBD1	NA	TRBJ2-7	TRBV4-3	CASSQVLLGQGDEQYF	TGCGCCAGCAGCCAAGTGTTATTGGGACAGGGGGACGAGCAGTACTTC
NA	NA	TRBJ1-6	TRBV6-5	CASSSRGIDSPLHF	TGTGCCAGCAGTTCTAGGGGAATTGATTCACCCCTCCACTTT
TRBD1	NA	TRBJ1-2	TRBV5-4	CASSAGGDRGPPYGYTF	TGTGCCAGCAGCGCGGGGGGGGACAGGGGGCCCCCCTATGGCTACACCTTC
TRBD1	NA	TRBJ1-2	TRBV11-3	CASSLELLGTGSHGYTF	TGTGCCAGCAGCTTAGAGCTCCTAGGGACAGGGAGCCATGGCTACACCTTC
TRBD2	NA	TRBJ2-1	TRBV9	CASSPRVSGRALLVQFF	TGTGCCAGCAGCCCCAGAGTTAGTGGGAGGGCTTTGTTGGTGCAGTTCTTC
NA	once	TRBJ2-5	TRBV3-1/TRBV3-2	CASSQELGDGETQYF	TGTGCCAGCAGCCAAGAATTAGGGGATGGGGAGACCCAGTACTTC
TRBD1	NA	TRBJ1-1	TRBV20-1	CSASGDRGGTEAFF	TGCAGTGCTAGTGGGGACAGGGGTGGTACTGAAGCTTTCTTT
NA	NA	TRBJ1-5	TRBV10-3	CAITPRRAEDQPQHF	TGTGCCATCACCCCGCGGAGGGCTGAGGATCAGCCCCAGCATTTT
NA	NA	TRBJ2-3	TRBV6-5	CASTLLASSTDTQYF	TGTGCCAGCACCCTCCTAGCGTCTAGCACAGATACGCAGTATTTT
TRBD1	NA	TRBJ1-5	TRBV6-1	CASSERTGEVQPQHF	TGTGCCAGCAGTGAAAGGACAGGGGAGGTTCAGCCCCAGCATTTT
TRBD1	NA	TRBJ1-1	TRBV30	CASRKGTGLAAFF	TGTGCCTCCCGGAAAGGGACAGGGTTAGCGGCTTTCTTT
TRBD2	NA	TRBJ2-1	TRBV3-1/TRBV3-2	CASSQDPKTQGLAGGWNNEQFF	TGTGCCAGCAGCCAAGATCCCAAAACCCAGGGACTAGCGGGGGGTTGGAACAATGAGCAGTTCTTC
TRBD1	once	TRBJ1-2	TRBV10-3	CAISESEGTGEGVGGYTF	TGTGCCATCAGTGAGTCCGAAGGGACAGGCGAGGGTGTAGGAGGCTACACCTTC
NA	few	TRBJ1-2	TRBV11-3	CASSLGVQIGYTF	TGTGCCAGCAGCTTAGGTGTACAGATCGGCTACACCTTC
NA	once	TRBJ1-2	TRBV14	CASSQGVSGQLSYGYTF	TGTGCCAGCAGCCAAGGGGTGTCAGGGCAATTAAGCTATGGCTACACCTTC